The 27 T cell receptor beta chains given below trace back to one sample, sequenced in a study of shared clonotypes between healthy human individuals (dated by TCRdb to about 2020). The receptor library was made with the immunoSEQ multiplex PCR assay. Entries here come from immuneACCESS through TCRdb and include only in-frame sequences with V and J called. Some clones fail to appear in such tables; in the studies checked, an unresolved V gene covers under half of the shortfall, and the cause of the remainder is unknown. The sample records around 1.4 million clones, 97% to 99% of which are singletons. The ten most abundant clones make up under 0.45% of the sample. What was sequenced was naive CD4+ T cells sorted from blood. In the paper's terms, the cell subset or site label means: CD45RA+ positively selected. Source of these receptors: a young man in good health.

The rearrangement uses TRBV18 and TRBJ2-4; D is uncertain. CDR1 is KGHSH, CDR2 LQKENI, per germline. Trimming shortened V by 6 bases and J by 8 bases, and 11 bases separated the two germline ends. The CDR3 covers 12 residues. The CDR3 bases are TGTGCCAGCTCGCGATCGTCAGACATTCAGTACTTC. Residues: CASSRSSDIQYF.

The chain couples TRBV7-9 to TRBJ1-5; possible D gene TRBD1, 5 bases. Trimming removed 0 bases at V and 3 bases at J, with 12 bases between. CDR3 length equals 16 residues. Germline V lookup: CDR1 SEHNR, CDR2 FQNEAQ (reference sequence). CDR3 sequence reads: CASSLARGGTNQPQHF. CDR3 in DNA: TGTGCCAGCAGCTTAGCGCGGGGAGGGACCAATCAGCCCCAGCATTTT. Filled out from reference TRBV7-9 and TRBJ1-5, the complete variable domain reads DTGVSQNPRHKITKRGQNVTFRCDPISEHNRLYWYRQTLGQGPEFLTYFQNEAQLEKSRLLSDRFSAERPKGSFSTLEIQRTEQGDSAMYLCASSLARGGTNQPQHFGDGTRLSIL.

The chain recombines TRBV25-1 with TRBJ2-7, with D possibly TRBD1 on 5 matching bases. The length of the CDR3 is 13 residues. Per germline, CDR1 MGHDK and CDR2 SYGVNS. The V gene lost 3 bases and the J gene lost 2 bases, with 8 bases spanning the gap. CDR3 amino acids: CASSDSRAYEQYF. In nucleotides, the CDR3 is TGTGCCAGCAGTGATAGCAGGGCCTACGAGCAGTACTTC.

The rearrangement joins TRBV2 to TRBJ2-7; D is possibly TRBD1 (5 bases). Between the trimmed V and J ends, which lost 6 bases and 6 bases, there was a span of 21 bases. The CDR3 runs to 15 residues. Germline CDR1 and CDR2: SNHLY and FYNNEI. CDR3 amino acids: CASSPLGRATGEQYF. The DNA of the CDR3 is TGTGCCAGCAGCCCTTTGGGCAGGGCTACGGGCGAGCAGTACTTC.

The chain recombines TRBV14 with TRBJ2-5; TRBD2 matches 10 bases. The CDR3 length is 13 residues. V shed 5 bases and J 11 bases; nucleotides not matched to a gene: 8. Germline CDR1 reads SGHDN; CDR2 reads FVKESK. The CDR3 bases are TGTGCCAGCAGCGACAGACTAGCGGGTAGTCAGTACTTC. Translating it yields CASSDRLAGSQYF.

The rearrangement uses TRBV2 and TRBJ2-7, with unresolved D. CDR1 and CDR2 from the germline V gene are SNHLY and FYNNEI. Trimming left V 8 bases short and J 5 bases short, with 7 bases between. The CDR3 sequence is 10 residues long. As DNA, the CDR3 is TGTGCCAGCGCAGTTGACGAGCAGTACTTC. Translated, it gives CASAVDEQYF.

Of note for this clone: At the DNA level, this CDR3 is encoded by other sequences in the same sample as well. This sequence joins TRBV18 and TRBJ2-7; D gene uncertain. CDR1 KGHSH and CDR2 LQKENI come from the germline V gene. The CDR3 length is 13 residues. The ends were cut back, 0 bases at V and 5 bases at J, with 8 bases in the middle. As DNA, the CDR3 is TGTGCCAGCTCACCACCGAGCAGCCACGAGCAGTACTTC. This sequence encodes CASSPPSSHEQYF.

In the case of this clone: Other DNA sequences from this sample encode an identical CDR3 as well. This rearrangement joins TRBV18 to TRBJ1-1; the D gene is possibly TRBD1 (5 bases). CDR1 KGHSH and CDR2 LQKENI come from the germline V gene. Trimming shortened V by 0 bases and J by 1 base, and 9 bases separated the two germline ends. The CDR3 has 15 residues. CDR3 loop: CASSPPGQPNTEAFF. Written as DNA, the CDR3 is TGTGCCAGCTCACCACCGGGGCAGCCGAACACTGAAGCTTTCTTT.

The chain is built from TRBV11-2 and TRBJ2-2; 12 nucleotides line up with TRBD2. The CDR3 extends over 16 amino acids. J lost 5 bases, V lost 4 bases, and 5 bases had no gene match. Germline CDR1 reads SGHAT; CDR2 reads FQNNGV. CDR3 in amino acids: CASSSGTSGWTGELFF. CDR3 nucleotide sequence: TGTGCCAGCAGCTCTGGGACTAGCGGGTGGACCGGGGAGCTGTTTTTT.

J is TRBJ2-1 and V is TRBV5-1; TRBD1 aligns across 9 bases. Germline V gene lookup returns CDR1 SGHRS and CDR2 YFSETQ. The CDR3 covers 17 residues. Trimming at V came to 6 bases and at J to 5 bases, leaving 15 bases not matched to a gene. CDR3 region: CASNRVRTTGGHNEQFF. The CDR3 nucleotides are TGCGCCAGCAACCGAGTACGGACAACAGGGGGCCACAATGAGCAGTTCTTC.

The CDR3 nucleotides read TGTGCCAGCAGCTTAGCGGCGGGAGGGTGGTCCTTACACTACGAGCAGTACTTC. This translates into CASSLAAGGWSLHYEQYF. The chain carries TRBV7-6 and TRBJ2-7; 9 positions match TRBD2. Trimming took 0 bases from V and 3 from J; bases not matched to a gene: 12. CDR3 size: 18 residues. Germline lookup yields CDR1 SGHVS and CDR2 FNYEAQ. Full variable domain (remainder filled in from reference TRBV7-6 and TRBJ2-7): GAGVSQSPRYKVTKRGQDVALRCDPISGHVSLYWYRQALGQGPEFLTYFNYEAQQDKSGLPNDRFSAERPEGSISTLTIQRTEQRDSAMYRCASSLAAGGWSLHYEQYFGPGTRLTVT.

The V call is TRBV7-9, the J call TRBJ1-4; no reliable D call. The CDR3 runs to 13 residues. Germline V gene lookup returns CDR1 SEHNR and CDR2 FQNEAQ (reference sequence). V was trimmed by 7 bases and J by 7 bases, leaving 13 bases between them. The CDR3 here is CASTEYLGEKLFF. The CDR3 nucleotides are TGTGCCAGCACCGAGTACTTAGGTGAAAAACTGTTTTTT.

The chain employs TRBV5-6 and TRBJ1-1; D gene ambiguous. There are 15 residues in the CDR3. Germline V lookup: CDR1 SGHDT, CDR2 YYEEEE. Trimming took off 4 bases at V and 2 bases at J, with 15 bases between the two ends. CDR3 in amino acids: CASSPRDGFNTEAFF. The CDR3 DNA reads as TGTGCCAGCAGCCCACGGGATGGGTTTAACACTGAAGCTTTCTTT.

The chain carries TRBV15 and TRBJ2-7, with 9 bases matching TRBD1. This CDR3 comprises 16 residues. Germline CDR1 and CDR2: LNHNV and YYDKDF (reference sequence). Germline trimming cut 0 bases from V and 3 bases from J; bases unmatched to any gene: 6. Here the CDR3 reads CATSREGTGGDYEQYF. For the CDR3, the DNA is TGTGCCACCAGCAGAGAGGGAACAGGGGGCGACTACGAGCAGTACTTC.

This chain connects TRBV10-3 to TRBJ2-3; D is undetermined. Germline loops: CDR1 ENHRY, CDR2 SYGVKD. V shed 11 bases and J shed 3 bases, with 12 bases lying between them. The CDR3 is 12 amino acids. This CDR3 reads CALSSGTDTQYF. In DNA form, the CDR3 reads TGTGCCCTGTCTTCCGGGACAGATACGCAGTATTTT.

The genes are TRBV2 and TRBJ2-2, with D possibly TRBD1 on 6 matching bases. Germline CDR1 SNHLY, CDR2 FYNNEI. V was clipped by 1 base and J by 11 bases, with 8 bases between them. This CDR3 spans 12 amino acids. This CDR3 reads CASSEGQVELFF. The CDR3 nucleotides are TGTGCCAGCAGTGAAGGACAGGTAGAGCTGTTTTTT.

The chain is built from TRBV5-1 and TRBJ1-5; D is uncertain. The V and J ends lost 0 bases and 3 bases respectively, with 7 bases between them. The CDR3 loop spans 14 amino acids. The germline V gene has CDR1 SGHRS and CDR2 YFSETQ. CDR3 sequence: CASSLGAPNQPQHF. DNA for the CDR3: TGCGCCAGCAGCTTGGGGGCCCCCAATCAGCCCCAGCATTTT.

Of note for this clone: The germline gene is not matched at one end of the junction; a read error may be the cause. CDR3 sequence: CASSSPGTLTQYF. The DNA for the CDR3 is TGTGCCAGCTCATCACCCGGGACACTAACGCAGTATTTT. The V and J genes are TRBV18 and TRBJ2-3, with D possibly matching TRBD1 (6 bases). The CDR3 runs 13 residues. Germline CDR1 KGHSH, CDR2 LQKENI.

The chain links TRBV14 to TRBJ2-5; D ambiguous. V was clipped by 0 bases and J by 9 bases, with 20 bases between them. Germline CDR1 reads SGHDN; CDR2 reads FVKESK. The CDR3 is 16 residues long. For the CDR3, the DNA is TGTGCCAGCAGCCAAGATCTAGGTACTATCCCGAGCGCCCAGTACTTC. This sequence encodes CASSQDLGTIPSAQYF.

The V call is TRBV6-5, the J call TRBJ2-6; unclear D gene. V dropped 6 bases and J dropped 4 bases, with 13 bases sitting between them. The CDR3 length is 15 residues. Germline lookup yields CDR1 MNHEY and CDR2 SVGAGI. The CDR3 is CASRSRPEGANVLTF. The CDR3, as DNA: TGTGCCAGCAGGTCCCGTCCTGAAGGGGCCAACGTCCTGACTTTC.

The chain recombines TRBV29-1 with TRBJ2-1, with TRBD1 matching over 9 bases. Germline CDR1 SQVTM, CDR2 ANQGSEA. J was trimmed by 1 base and V by 7 bases; bases with no gene match: 5. CDR3 length: 14 residues. Here the CDR3 reads CSAKTGGSYNEQFF. CDR3 in DNA: TGCAGCGCGAAGACAGGGGGGTCCTACAATGAGCAGTTCTTC.

This chain connects TRBV19 to TRBJ1-1; D gene unclear. Per germline, CDR1 LNHDA and CDR2 SQIVND (reference sequence). The CDR3 is made up of 12 amino acids. V lost 3 bases to trimming and J lost 1 base, with 3 bases between them. This CDR3 reads CASSMKNTEAFF. As DNA, the CDR3 is TGTGCCAGTAGTATGAAGAACACTGAAGCTTTCTTT. The whole variable domain, filled in from reference TRBV19 and TRBJ1-1, reads DGGITQSPKYLFRKEGQNVTLSCEQNLNHDAMYWYRQDPGQGLRLIYYSQIVNDFQKGDIAEGYSVSREKKESFPLTVTSAQKNPTAFYLCASSMKNTEAFFGQGTRLTVV.

The genes are TRBV11-2 and TRBJ2-7; D may correspond to TRBD1 or TRBD2 (6 bases each). Trimming cost V 0 bases and J 1 base, with 16 bases left between them. The CDR3 spans 17 residues. Germline lookup yields CDR1 SGHAT and CDR2 FQNNGV. The CDR3 is CASSLDGGGAQSYEQYF. The CDR3 DNA reads as TGTGCCAGCAGCTTAGATGGGGGCGGGGCCCAATCCTACGAGCAGTACTTC.

The chain has TRBV2 and TRBJ1-5; D uncertain. The length of the CDR3 is 12 residues. Trimming took 3 bases from V and 6 from J, leaving 6 bases between them. From germline, CDR1 is SNHLY and CDR2 FYNNEI. CDR3 residues: CASSELRQPQHF. DNA for the CDR3: TGTGCCAGCAGTGAGCTTCGTCAGCCCCAGCATTTT.

The chain joins TRBV5-8 to TRBJ1-5; D may be TRBD1 (5 bases). V lost 0 bases to trimming and J lost 0 bases, with 16 bases between them. This CDR3 has 18 amino acids. The germline V gene encodes CDR1 SGHTS and CDR2 YDEGEE. CDR3: CASSLVRKRDDSNQPQHF. The CDR3 DNA follows: TGTGCCAGCAGCTTGGTTCGGAAACGGGACGATAGCAATCAGCCCCAGCATTTT.

This clone has only one observation. This specimen includes other DNA sequences encoding the same CDR3. V usage is TRBV18 and J usage is TRBJ1-1; no clear D. Germline V gives CDR1 KGHSH, CDR2 LQKENI. Trimming pared 1 base from V and 2 bases from J, leaving 8 bases between. The length of the CDR3 is 14 residues. Here the CDR3 reads CASSPLRTNTEAFF. The CDR3 DNA follows: TGTGCCAGCTCACCACTTAGGACTAACACTGAAGCTTTCTTT.

This clone has a single count. This chain connects TRBV5-1 to TRBJ2-1, with 8 nucleotides matching TRBD1. The CDR3 spans 14 residues. The V gene end was trimmed by 4 bases and the J gene end by 7 bases; junction bases not matched to a gene: 7. Per germline, CDR1 SGHRS and CDR2 YFSETQ. The CDR3 DNA follows: TGCGCCAGCAGCCCACGGACAGGGTCTAATGAGCAGTTCTTC. Protein: CASSPRTGSNEQFF.